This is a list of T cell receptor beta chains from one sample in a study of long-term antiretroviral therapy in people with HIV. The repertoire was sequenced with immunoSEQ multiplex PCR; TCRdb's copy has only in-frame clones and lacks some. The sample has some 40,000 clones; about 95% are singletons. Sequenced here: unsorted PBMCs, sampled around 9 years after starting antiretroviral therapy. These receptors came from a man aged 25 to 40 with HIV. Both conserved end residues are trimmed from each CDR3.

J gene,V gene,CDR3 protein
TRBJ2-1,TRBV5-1,ASSLAAGGAGEQF
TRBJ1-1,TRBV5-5,ASSLARMNTEAF
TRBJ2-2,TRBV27,ASRSSDRSNTGELF
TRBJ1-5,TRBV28,ASEGGNQPQH
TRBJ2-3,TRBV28,ASSFATAPSTDTQY
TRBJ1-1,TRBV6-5,ASSPRDRGPEAF
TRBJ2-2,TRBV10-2,ASSEPTGVGTGELF
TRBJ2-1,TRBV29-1,SVKPGQGAPYNEQF
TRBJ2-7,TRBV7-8,ASSHTSEWGYEQY
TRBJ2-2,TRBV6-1,ASSDYWQGTNTGELF
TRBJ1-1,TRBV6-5,ASSYSNLNTEAF
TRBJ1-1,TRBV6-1,ASSETGLNTEAF
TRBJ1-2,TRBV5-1,ASRDRTANYGYT
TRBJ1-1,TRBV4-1,ASSQERERQGDTEAF
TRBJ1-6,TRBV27,ASSRGTGGFENPLH
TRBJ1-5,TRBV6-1,ASSEEGIERARSNQPQH
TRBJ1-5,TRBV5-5,ASSSTGAANQPQH
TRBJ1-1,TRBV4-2,ASSQESRRPANTEAF
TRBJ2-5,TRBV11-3,ASSSRDRDETQY
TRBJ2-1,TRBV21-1,ASSKDGTSDNEQF
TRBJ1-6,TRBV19,ASKPKSSYNSPLH
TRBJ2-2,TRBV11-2,ASSPPGPGELF
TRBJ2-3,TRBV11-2,ASSLEGDTQY
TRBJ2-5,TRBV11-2,ASSPQASGGKTQY
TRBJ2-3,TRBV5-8,ASSLRGGPGGGTQY
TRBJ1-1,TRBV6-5,ASSYPGGSTEAF
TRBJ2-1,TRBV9,ASSVEYRNGEQF
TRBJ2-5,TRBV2,ATRETSGGPEVETQY
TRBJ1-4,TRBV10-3,AISESNEKLF
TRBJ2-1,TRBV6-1,ASTGTGSNEQF
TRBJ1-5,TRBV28,ASRGQNNQPQH
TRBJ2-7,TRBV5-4,ASSPGRLAGSGDEQY
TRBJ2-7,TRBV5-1,ASSARQGYEQY
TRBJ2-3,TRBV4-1,ASSQLVASTDTQY
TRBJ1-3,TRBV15,ATSTSGYTIY
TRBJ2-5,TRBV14,ASSSGTLQETQY
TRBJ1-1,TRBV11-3,ASSLSGVNTEAF
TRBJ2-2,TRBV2,ASLQGNTGELF
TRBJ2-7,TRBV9,ASSVGGGPYEQY
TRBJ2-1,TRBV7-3,ASSWQGNYNEQF
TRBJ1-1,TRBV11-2,ASSYKVRVPTVNTEAF